This paragraph reports one T cell receptor beta chain. This sample was taken from a study of blood T cell repertoires in COVID-19. In the original analysis: Reference gene primers were amplified, and this amplification served to estimate nucleated cell counts. Libraries were prepared by immunoSEQ multiplex PCR; TCRdb keeps only in-frame clonotypes and omits some of them. V and J calls and clone size are those listed in that table; D and trimming were worked out from the DNA. The sample holds over 150,000 clones, 70% to 90% seen once. This clonotype was sampled from a man in his forties with acute or convalescent COVID-19. Sequencing was carried out using peripheral blood.

The CDR3 bases are TGTGCCTGCCGTCGAGGGACCTACGAGCAGTACTTC. Translation: CACRRGTYEQYF. J is TRBJ2-7 and V is TRBV30, with D possibly matching TRBD2 (5 bases). Germline CDR1 and CDR2: GTSNPN and SVGIG (reference sequence). The V gene lost 6 bases and the J gene lost 2 bases, with 11 bases spanning the gap. CDR3 length: 12 amino acids.